This T cell receptor beta chain is from a study of T cell changes during pregnancy in multiple sclerosis. V lost 1 base and J lost 1, with 6 bases in between. CDR1 and CDR2 (germline): SGHDN, FVKESK. The CDR3 has 14 amino acids. The repertoire was sequenced with immunoSEQ multiplex PCR; TCRdb's copy has only in-frame clones and lacks some. This table holds some 29,000 clones, about 89% found once. The source was CD4+ T cells from peripheral blood mononuclear cells, collected in the first trimester of pregnancy. This chain uses TRBV14 with TRBJ2-3; D gene uncertain. This clonotype was obtained from a female donor in good health, enrolled as a control in a pregnancy study. For the CDR3, the DNA is TGTGCCAGCAGCCAAGCAACAGGCACAGATACGCAGTATTTT. Its protein is CASSQATGTDTQYF.